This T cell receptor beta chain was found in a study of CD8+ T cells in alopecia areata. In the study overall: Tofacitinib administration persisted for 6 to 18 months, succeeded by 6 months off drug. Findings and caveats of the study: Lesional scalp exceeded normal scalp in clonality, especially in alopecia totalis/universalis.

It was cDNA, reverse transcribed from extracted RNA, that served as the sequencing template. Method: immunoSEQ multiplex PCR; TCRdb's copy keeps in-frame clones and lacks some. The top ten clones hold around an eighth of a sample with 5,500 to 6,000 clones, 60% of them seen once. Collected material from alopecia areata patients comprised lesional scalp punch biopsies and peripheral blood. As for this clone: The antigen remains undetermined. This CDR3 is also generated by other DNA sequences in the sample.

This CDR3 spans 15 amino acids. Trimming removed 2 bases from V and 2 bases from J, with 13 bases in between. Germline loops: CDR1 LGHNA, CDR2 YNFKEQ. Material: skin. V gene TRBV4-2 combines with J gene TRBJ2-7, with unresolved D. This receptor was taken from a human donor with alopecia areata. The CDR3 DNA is TGTGCCAGCAGCCAACCGGGTCAGCTGACCTACGAGCAGTACTTC. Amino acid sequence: CASSQPGQLTYEQYF.